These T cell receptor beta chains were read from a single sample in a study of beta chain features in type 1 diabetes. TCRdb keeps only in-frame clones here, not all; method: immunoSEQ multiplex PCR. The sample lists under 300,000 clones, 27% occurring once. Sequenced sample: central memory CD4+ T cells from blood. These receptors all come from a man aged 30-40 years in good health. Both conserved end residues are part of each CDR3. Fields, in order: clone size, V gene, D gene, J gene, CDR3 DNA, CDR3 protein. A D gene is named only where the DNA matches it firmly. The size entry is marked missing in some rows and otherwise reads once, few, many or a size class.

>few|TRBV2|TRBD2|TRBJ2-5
TGTGCCAGCAGCGCAACTAGCGGGACTCAAGAGACCCAGTACTTC
CASSATSGTQETQYF
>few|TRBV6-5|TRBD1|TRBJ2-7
TGTGCCAGCAGCCGACAGGGGGAATACGAGCAGTACTTC
CASSRQGEYEQYF
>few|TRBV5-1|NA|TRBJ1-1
TGCGCCAGCACCCCCAGCTTCGCAGCTATGACTACTGAAGCTTTCTTT
CASTPSFAAMTTEAFF
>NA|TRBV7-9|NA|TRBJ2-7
TGTGCCAGCAGTCGAGCCGGGACTCAGGGTACCTACGAGCAGTACTTC
CASSRAGTQGTYEQYF
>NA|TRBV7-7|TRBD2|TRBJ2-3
TGTGCCAGCAGTTCCGGGACTAGCATGACAGATACGCAGTATTTT
CASSSGTSMTDTQYF
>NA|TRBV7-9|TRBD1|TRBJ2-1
TGTGCCAGCAGCGCAGGACAGGGGAACTACAATGAGCAGTTCTTC
CASSAGQGNYNEQFF
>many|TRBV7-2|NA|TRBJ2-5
TGTGCCAGCAGCTTAGGTCCAGGAGAGACCCAGTACTTC
CASSLGPGETQYF
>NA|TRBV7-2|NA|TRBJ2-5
TGTGCCAGCAGCTTAGGGCGGGGTAGGGAGACCCAGTACTTC
CASSLGRGRETQYF
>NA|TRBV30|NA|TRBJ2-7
TGTGCCTGGAAGAACCGCTACGAGCAGTACTTC
CAWKNRYEQYF
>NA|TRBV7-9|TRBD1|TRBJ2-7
TGTGCCAGCAGCCCAGGACAGGGGGCAAATCTGGGCTACGAGCAGTACTTC
CASSPGQGANLGYEQYF
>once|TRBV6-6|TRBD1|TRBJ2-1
TGTGCCAGCAGGGGGACAGGCCATGAGCAGTTCTTC
CASRGTGHEQFF
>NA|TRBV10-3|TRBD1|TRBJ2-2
TGTGCCATCAGTGGGACAGGGGACACCGGGGAGCTGTTTTTT
CAISGTGDTGELFF
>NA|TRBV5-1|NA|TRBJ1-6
TGCGCCAGCAGCTTGGGAGGGGGTTCACCCCTCCACTTT
CASSLGGGSPLHF
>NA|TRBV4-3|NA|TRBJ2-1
TGCGCCAGCAGCCAAGATTTAGTTTCCAATGAGCAGTTCTTC
CASSQDLVSNEQFF
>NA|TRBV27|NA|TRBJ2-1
TGTGCCAGCAAGGTCCTAATAAGCTCCTACAATGAGCAGTTCTTC
CASKVLISSYNEQFF
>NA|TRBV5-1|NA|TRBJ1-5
TGCGCCAGCAGCACGGACGTAAATCAGCCCCAGCATTTT
CASSTDVNQPQHF
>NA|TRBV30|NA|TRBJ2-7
TGTGCCTGGACCGGGGGGCTTTTCCACGAGCAGTACTTC
CAWTGGLFHEQYF
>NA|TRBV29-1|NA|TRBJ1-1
TGCAGCGTTGACGCCAGGATGAACACTGAAGCTTTCTTT
CSVDARMNTEAFF
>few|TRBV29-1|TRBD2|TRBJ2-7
TGCAGCGTTGATTCTAGCGGGAGTACGTACTTC
CSVDSSGSTYF
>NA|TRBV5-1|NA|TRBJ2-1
TGCGCCAGCAGCTCGCCGCGGTACGGGACCCCCTACAATGAGCAGTTCTTC
CASSSPRYGTPYNEQFF
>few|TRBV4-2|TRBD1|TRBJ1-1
TGTGCCAGCAGCCAAGGACAGGGAATCGGGAACACTGAAGCTTTCTTT
CASSQGQGIGNTEAFF
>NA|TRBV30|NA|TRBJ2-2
TGTGCCTGGAGGAAACCCTCTCGCAGGGCGGGCACCGGGGAGCTGTTTTTT
CAWRKPSRRAGTGELFF
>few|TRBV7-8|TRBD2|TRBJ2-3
TGTGCCAGTCGATGGGGTTTAGCGGGAGGCACAGATACGCAGTATTTT
CASRWGLAGGTDTQYF
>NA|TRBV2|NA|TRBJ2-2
TGTGCCAGCAGTGTCCTAGGCGGGGAGCTGTTTTTT
CASSVLGGELFF
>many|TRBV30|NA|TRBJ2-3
TGTGCCTGGGCCATAGGGGGAATCACAGATACGCAGTATTTT
CAWAIGGITDTQYF
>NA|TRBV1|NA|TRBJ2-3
TGCACCAGCAGCCGACTAGATACGCAGTATTTT
CTSSRLDTQYF
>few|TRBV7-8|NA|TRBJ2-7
TGTGCCAGCAGCTTAGCCAAGCCAGGGGGGTGGAACGAGCAGTACTTC
CASSLAKPGGWNEQYF
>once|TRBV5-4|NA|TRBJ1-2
TGTGCCAGCAGCTTGGCCCAGACTAACTATGGCTACACCTTC
CASSLAQTNYGYTF
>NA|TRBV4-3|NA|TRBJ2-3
TGCGCCAGCAGCCAAGAGGGGGTCACAGATACGCAGTATTTT
CASSQEGVTDTQYF
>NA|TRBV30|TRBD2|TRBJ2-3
TGTGCCTGGAGTCCCCTAGCGGGGGGACGCACAGATACGCAGTATTTT
CAWSPLAGGRTDTQYF
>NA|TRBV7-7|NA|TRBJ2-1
TGTGCCAGCAGCAAGGGCAGACAACCCTACAATGAGCAGTTCTTC
CASSKGRQPYNEQFF
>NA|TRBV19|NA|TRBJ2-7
TGTGCCAGTAGTATCAAAGGCTACGAGCAGTACTTC
CASSIKGYEQYF
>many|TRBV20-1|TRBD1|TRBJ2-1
TGCAGTGCGACAGGGGGAGGTGAGCAGTTCTTC
CSATGGGEQFF
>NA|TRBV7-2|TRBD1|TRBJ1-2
TGTGCCAGCAGCCCGGACAGGGGCCCCTATGGCTACACCTTC
CASSPDRGPYGYTF
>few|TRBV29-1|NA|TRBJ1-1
TGCAGCGTTCAGGAGGCAGTGAACACTGAAGCTTTCTTT
CSVQEAVNTEAFF
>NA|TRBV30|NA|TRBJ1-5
TGTGCCTGGAGTGTCGACAGGAGCGATGTAGGCAATCAGCCCCAGCATTTT
CAWSVDRSDVGNQPQHF
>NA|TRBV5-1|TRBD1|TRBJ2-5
TGCGCCAGCAGCGGGGGACAGGGGATTACGGAGACCCAGTACTTC
CASSGGQGITETQYF
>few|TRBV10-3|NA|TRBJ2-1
TGTGCCACCGACGGGGGCCTAGGGGATGAGCAGTTCTTC
CATDGGLGDEQFF
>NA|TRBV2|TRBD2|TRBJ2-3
TGTGCCAGCAGCCCCAACGGACTAGCCTCAGATACGCAGTATTTT
CASSPNGLASDTQYF